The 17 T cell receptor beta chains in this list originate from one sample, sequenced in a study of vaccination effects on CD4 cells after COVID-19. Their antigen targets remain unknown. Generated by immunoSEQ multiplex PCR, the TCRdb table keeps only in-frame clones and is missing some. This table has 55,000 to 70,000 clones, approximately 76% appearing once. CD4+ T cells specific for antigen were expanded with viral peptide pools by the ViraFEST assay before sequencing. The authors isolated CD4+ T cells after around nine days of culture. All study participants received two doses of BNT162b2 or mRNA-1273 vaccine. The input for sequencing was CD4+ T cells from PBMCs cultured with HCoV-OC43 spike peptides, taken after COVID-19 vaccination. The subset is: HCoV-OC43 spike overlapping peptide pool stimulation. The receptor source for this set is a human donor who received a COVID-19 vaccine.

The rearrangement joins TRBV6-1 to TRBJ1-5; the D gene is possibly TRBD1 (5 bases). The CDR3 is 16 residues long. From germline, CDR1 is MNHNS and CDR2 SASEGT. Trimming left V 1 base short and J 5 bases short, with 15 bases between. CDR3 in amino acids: CASSEGVRVGYQPQHF. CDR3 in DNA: TGTGCCAGCAGTGAAGGGGTCAGGGTGGGGTATCAGCCCCAGCATTTT.

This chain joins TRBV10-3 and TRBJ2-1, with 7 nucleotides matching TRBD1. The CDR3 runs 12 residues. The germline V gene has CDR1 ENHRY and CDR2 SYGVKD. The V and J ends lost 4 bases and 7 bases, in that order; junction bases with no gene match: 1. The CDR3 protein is CAISGDSNEQFF. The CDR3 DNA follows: TGTGCCATCAGTGGGGACAGTAATGAGCAGTTCTTC.

DNA for the CDR3: TGTGCCGTGAGAAGGGGACCTCGAGGAAACACCATATATTTT. Translation: CAVRRGPRGNTIYF. This chain connects TRBV6-5 to TRBJ1-3; the D gene is possibly TRBD1 (5 bases). V lost 11 bases to trimming and J lost 4 bases, with 18 bases between them. There are 14 residues in the CDR3. Germline CDR1 and CDR2: MNHEY and SVGAGI.

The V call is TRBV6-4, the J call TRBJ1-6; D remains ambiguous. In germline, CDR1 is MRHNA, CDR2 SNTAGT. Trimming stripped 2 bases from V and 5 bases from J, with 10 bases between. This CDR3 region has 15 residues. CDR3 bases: TGTGCCAGCAGTGACAAGGCAGATGATAATTCACCCCTCCACTTT. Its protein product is CASSDKADDNSPLHF.

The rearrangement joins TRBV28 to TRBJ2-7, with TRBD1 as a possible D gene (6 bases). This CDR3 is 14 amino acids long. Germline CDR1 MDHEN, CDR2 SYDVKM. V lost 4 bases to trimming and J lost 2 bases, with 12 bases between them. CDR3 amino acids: CASSSHRVPYEQYV. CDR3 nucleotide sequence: TGTGCCAGCAGTTCCCACAGGGTCCCCTACGAGCAGTACGTC.

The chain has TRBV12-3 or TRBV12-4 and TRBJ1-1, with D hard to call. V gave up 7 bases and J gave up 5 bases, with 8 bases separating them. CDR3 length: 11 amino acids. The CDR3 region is CASTLATEAFF. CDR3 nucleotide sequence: TGTGCCAGCACTCTAGCGACTGAAGCTTTCTTT.

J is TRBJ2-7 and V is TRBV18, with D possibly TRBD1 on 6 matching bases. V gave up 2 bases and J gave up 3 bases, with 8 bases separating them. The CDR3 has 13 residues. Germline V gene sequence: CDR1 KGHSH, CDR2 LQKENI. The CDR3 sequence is CASSPGTYYEQYV. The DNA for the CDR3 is TGTGCCAGCTCACCAGGGACATACTACGAGCAGTACGTC.

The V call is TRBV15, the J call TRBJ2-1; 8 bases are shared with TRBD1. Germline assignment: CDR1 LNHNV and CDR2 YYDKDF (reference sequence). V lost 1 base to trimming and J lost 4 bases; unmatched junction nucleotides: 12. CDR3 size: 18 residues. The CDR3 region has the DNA TGTGCCACCAGCAGAGGCCGGACAGGGAGAGGGTATTACAATGAGCAGTTCTTC. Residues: CATSRGRTGRGYYNEQFF.

The CDR3: CASSPDWGGVSSYNEQFF. As DNA, the CDR3 is TGTGCCAGCAGCCCAGACTGGGGGGGCGTAAGTTCCTACAATGAGCAGTTCTTC. The rearrangement uses TRBV6-4 and TRBJ2-1; a possible D gene is TRBD2 (7 bases). The CDR3 spans 18 residues. The V gene's germline CDR1 is MRHNA and CDR2 SNTAGT. Deletions cut 6 bases from V and 1 base from J, with 22 bases between.

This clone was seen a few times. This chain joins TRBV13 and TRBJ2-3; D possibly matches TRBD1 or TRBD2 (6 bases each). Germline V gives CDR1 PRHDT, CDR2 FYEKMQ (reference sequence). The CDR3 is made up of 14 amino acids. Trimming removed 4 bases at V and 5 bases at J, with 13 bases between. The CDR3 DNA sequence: TGTGCCAGCAGCTCCGCGAAGGGGGGAGATACGCAGTATTTT. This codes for CASSSAKGGDTQYF.

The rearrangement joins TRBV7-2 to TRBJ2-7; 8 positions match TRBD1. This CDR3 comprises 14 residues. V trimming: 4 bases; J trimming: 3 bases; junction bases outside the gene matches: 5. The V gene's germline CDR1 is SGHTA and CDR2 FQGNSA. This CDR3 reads CASSSQGGGYEQYV. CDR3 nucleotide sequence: TGTGCCAGCAGCTCACAGGGGGGAGGCTACGAGCAGTACGTC.

This chain's CDR3 is CASSRGLSYEQYV. CDR3 sequence (DNA): TGTGCCAGCAGCAGGGGACTGAGCTACGAGCAGTACGTC. This chain connects TRBV6-5 to TRBJ2-7; either TRBD1 or TRBD2 may supply D (6 bases each). Germline CDR1 and CDR2: MNHEY and SVGAGI. This CDR3 has 13 amino acids. V was shortened by 6 bases and J by 3 bases, with 12 bases between the two germline ends.

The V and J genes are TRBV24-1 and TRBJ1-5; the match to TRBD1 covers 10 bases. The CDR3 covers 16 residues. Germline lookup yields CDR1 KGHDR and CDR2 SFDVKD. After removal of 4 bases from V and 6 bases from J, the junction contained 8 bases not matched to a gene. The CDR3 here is CATSDPGQGEGQPQHF. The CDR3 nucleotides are TGTGCCACCAGTGACCCCGGACAGGGGGAGGGTCAGCCCCAGCATTTT.

The chain's CDR3 is CASSYRSNQPQHF. In nucleotides, the CDR3 is TGTGCCAGTAGCTACAGGAGCAATCAGCCCCAGCATTTT. This rearrangement joins TRBV19 to TRBJ1-5; the D gene is possibly TRBD1 (5 bases). Trimming stripped 6 bases from V and 1 base from J, with 7 bases between. This CDR3 comprises 13 residues. Germline V gene sequence: CDR1 LNHDA, CDR2 SQIVND (reference sequence).

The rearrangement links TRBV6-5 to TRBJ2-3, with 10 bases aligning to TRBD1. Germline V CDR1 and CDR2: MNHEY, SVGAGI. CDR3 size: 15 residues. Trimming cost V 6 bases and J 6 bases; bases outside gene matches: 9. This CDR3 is CASRKDRGFEDTQYF. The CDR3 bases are TGTGCCAGCAGAAAGGACAGGGGGTTTGAGGATACGCAGTATTTT.

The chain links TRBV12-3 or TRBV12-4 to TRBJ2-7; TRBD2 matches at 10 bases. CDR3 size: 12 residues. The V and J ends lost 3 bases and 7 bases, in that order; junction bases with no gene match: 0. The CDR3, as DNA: TGTGCCAGCAGTTTGACTAGCGGGGAGCAGTACGTC. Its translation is CASSLTSGEQYV.

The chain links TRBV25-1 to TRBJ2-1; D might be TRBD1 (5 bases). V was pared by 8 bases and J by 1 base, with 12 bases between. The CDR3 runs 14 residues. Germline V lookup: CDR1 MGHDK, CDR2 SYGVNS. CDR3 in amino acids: CASLETGSYNEQFF. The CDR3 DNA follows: TGTGCCAGCCTAGAAACAGGATCCTACAATGAGCAGTTCTTC.